These T cell receptor beta chains were read from a single sample in a study of siplizumab effects on memory and regulatory T cells. The assay was immunoSEQ multiplex PCR, and TCRdb's table has in-frame clones only and misses some. This repertoire shows about 100,000 clones, 91% found once; its top ten account for about 0.15%. What was sequenced was CD4+ T cells sorted from blood. The source is a human donor in good health. CDR3s include the opening cysteine and the closing phenylalanine or tryptophan. D genes are given only for firm matches. Clone sizes are given selectively: once, few, many, or a class where the clone is expanded.

NA | TRBJ2-2 | NA | TRBV18 | TGTGCCAGCTCACCCGGGACGGGGGAGAACACCGGGGAGCTGTTTTTT | CASSPGTGENTGELFF
NA | TRBJ1-2 | TRBD1 | TRBV6-6 | TGTGCCAGCAGTGACAGGGGGCAAGGGTATGGCTACACCTTC | CASSDRGQGYGYTF
NA | TRBJ2-7 | TRBD2 | TRBV10-3 | TGTGCCATCAGCCCTTGGGCTAGCGGGCGGGACGAGCAGTACTTC | CAISPWASGRDEQYF
NA | TRBJ2-3 | TRBD2 | TRBV7-3 | TGTGCCAGCAGCTTAATAGCGGGGGGGCCAGATACGCAGTATTTT | CASSLIAGGPDTQYF
NA | TRBJ1-5 | TRBD1 | TRBV2 | TGTGCCAGCAGAGACAGGGGGGTATCCAATCAGCCCCAGCATTTT | CASRDRGVSNQPQHF
NA | TRBJ1-6 | NA | TRBV4-2 | TGTGCCAGCAGCCAAGGGACATTTAATTCACCCCTCCACTTT | CASSQGTFNSPLHF
NA | TRBJ2-7 | TRBD2 | TRBV5-1 | TGCGCCAGCAGTTCGACTAGCGGGGGCTACGAGCAGTACTTC | CASSSTSGGYEQYF
NA | TRBJ1-1 | NA | TRBV11-3 | TGTGCCAGCAGCTTTGTTCTCGGGGGCGAGCGGGCTTTT | CASSFVLGGERAF
NA | TRBJ2-7 | TRBD1 | TRBV19 | TGTGCCAGTACTAAAACAGGGGCTGACGAGCAGTACTTC | CASTKTGADEQYF
NA | TRBJ2-3 | NA | TRBV6-6 | TGTGCCAGCAGGACCGGGACCGTAAACACAGATACGCAGTATTTT | CASRTGTVNTDTQYF
NA | TRBJ1-5 | NA | TRBV5-6 | TGTGCCAGCAGTTCACGGTGGTACGGGGGATCGGGCAATCAGCCCCAGCATTTT | CASSSRWYGGSGNQPQHF
NA | TRBJ2-2 | TRBD1 | TRBV7-9 | TGTGCCAGCAGCTTGGGGCGGGGACAGGGGGCCGACGGGGAGCTGTTTTTT | CASSLGRGQGADGELFF
NA | TRBJ1-1 | NA | TRBV5-4 | TGTGCCAGCAGCTTGGGGGGATTGATGAACACTGAAGCTTTCTTT | CASSLGGLMNTEAFF
once | TRBJ2-5 | NA | TRBV7-2 | TGTGCCAGCAGCTTATACTCCAAGACCCAGTACTTC | CASSLYSKTQYF
NA | TRBJ2-1 | NA | TRBV7-2 | TGTGCCAGCAGTCCCGGACAGATCTACAATGAGCAGTTCTTC | CASSPGQIYNEQFF